Listed here is a single TCR beta chain. Generated by immunoSEQ multiplex PCR, the TCRdb table keeps only in-frame clones and is missing some. The data show some 87,000 clones, roughly 93% seen once. This specimen belongs to a study of technical replicates of blood from a few donors. The germline V gene has CDR1 SEHNR and CDR2 FQNEAQ (reference sequence). The CDR3 loop spans 17 amino acids. The V and J ends lost 1 base and 6 bases, in that order; junction bases with no gene match: 13. The rearrangement joins TRBV7-9 to TRBJ1-2, with 8 bases lining up with TRBD1. The clonotype originates from a human donor in good health. The specimen was T cells isolated from PBMCs. In nucleotides, the CDR3 is TGTGCCAGCAGCTTAGGGGCTGGGGGACAGGAGTTAAATGGCTACACCTTC. This translates into CASSLGAGGQELNGYTF.